This TCR beta chain originates from a study of blood T cell repertoires in COVID-19. The V segment lost 5 bases and the J segment 4 bases; nucleotides outside the gene matches: 4. From germline, CDR1 is MNHEY and CDR2 SMNVEV (reference sequence). The CDR3 is 15 residues long. Produced via immunoSEQ multiplex PCR; TCRdb's table is partial and in-frame only. The table lists about 17,000 clones, approximately 86% of them singletons. The chain is built from TRBV27 and TRBJ2-1; 11 bases are a match to TRBD2. Sequences were obtained from peripheral blood. The sequence was collected from a man in his fifties with active COVID-19. CDR3 DNA sequence: TGTGCCAGCAGTATCGGGACTAGCGGTTACAATGAGCAGTTCTTC. Encoded protein: CASSIGTSGYNEQFF.